The 9 T cell receptor beta chains presented below share a single source sample, sequenced in a study of T cell responses to AZD1222 COVID-19 vaccine. Some clones are missing from TCRdb's copy, which holds only in-frame ones; the method was immunoSEQ multiplex PCR. Among 130,000 to 150,000 clones listed, 91% were seen once. The material sequenced was peripheral blood, taken on day 0 of AZD1222 vaccination. These TCRs come from an adult in good health.

The V gene is TRBV11-2, the J gene TRBJ1-2; TRBD1 matches at 7 bases. CDR1 is SGHAT and CDR2 is FQNNGV in the germline V gene. The CDR3 loop spans 17 amino acids. Trimming cost V 3 bases and J 4 bases; bases outside gene matches: 14. In DNA, the CDR3 is TGTGCCAGCAGCTTTTCCCGTTCAACAGGGGCCTCCTATGGCTACACCTTC. It specifies CASSFSRSTGASYGYTF.

The chain employs TRBV7-9 and TRBJ1-5, with D maybe TRBD1 (6 bases). The CDR3 has 13 amino acids. Germline V gene data show CDR1 as SEHNR and CDR2 as FQNEAQ (reference sequence). The germline V and J ends were trimmed by 6 bases and 4 bases, with 10 bases remaining between them. The CDR3 spells CASSSDRNQPQHF. CDR3 DNA sequence: TGTGCCAGCAGTTCGGACAGAAATCAGCCCCAGCATTTT.

This chain connects TRBV7-3 to TRBJ2-2; 7 bases match TRBD2. J was trimmed by 0 bases and V by 5 bases; bases with no gene match: 6. This CDR3 comprises 16 residues. Per the germline V gene, CDR1 is SGHTA and CDR2 is FQGTGA. The chain's CDR3 is CASSLRGGSNTGELFF. The CDR3 DNA is TGTGCCAGCAGCCTTCGGGGAGGGTCGAACACCGGGGAGCTGTTTTTT.

This chain links TRBV19 with TRBJ1-2; tentative D call: TRBD1 (5 bases). V was cut by 1 base and J by 7 bases, with 13 bases left in between. The CDR3 length is 14 residues. Germline V gene sequence: CDR1 LNHDA, CDR2 SQIVND (reference sequence). The CDR3 coding sequence is TGTGCCAGTAGTATAGGGCAGGGACGAAGTGGCTACACCTTC. Translation: CASSIGQGRSGYTF.

The rearrangement links TRBV11-2 to TRBJ1-3, with 10 bases identical to TRBD1. The CDR3 has 15 amino acids. Germline loops: CDR1 SGHAT, CDR2 FQNNGV. The V gene end was trimmed by 4 bases and the J gene end by 4 bases; junction bases not matched to a gene: 4. CDR3 region: CASSSRQGAGNTIYF. The CDR3 DNA follows: TGTGCCAGCAGCTCCAGACAGGGGGCCGGAAACACCATATATTTT.

Notes on this clone: One junction end does not reproduce the germline sequence, and a read error may be involved. Other DNA sequences from this sample encode an identical CDR3 as well. The chain has TRBV18 and TRBJ2-7; the D gene is possibly TRBD1 (6 bases). The CDR3 is made up of 13 amino acids. The germline V gene encodes CDR1 KGHSH and CDR2 LQKENI. CDR3 nucleotides: TGCGCCAGCTCACCGTACAGGGAGTACGAGCAGTACTTC. It codes for CASSPYREYEQYF.

CDR3 in amino acids: CAISGGTGDGTQYF. CDR3 DNA: TGTGCCATCAGTGGGGGGACAGGTGACGGGACCCAGTACTTC. The genes are TRBV10-3 and TRBJ2-5, with TRBD1 identical over 8 bases. This CDR3 is built from 14 residues. Germline CDR1 is ENHRY and CDR2 is SYGVKD. V lost 4 bases to trimming and J lost 7 bases; unmatched junction nucleotides: 8.

This sequence joins TRBV7-2 and TRBJ2-5; 7 bases map to TRBD2. The CDR3 runs 17 residues. V dropped 1 base and J dropped 1; count of bases not matched to a gene: 9. CDR1 and CDR2 (germline): SGHTA, FQGNSA. The CDR3 region has the DNA TGTGCCAGCAGCTTAGGACCCCCTACGGGAGGCCAAGAGACCCAGTACTTC. This encodes CASSLGPPTGGQETQYF. The full variable domain, its missing parts supplied by reference TRBV7-2 and TRBJ2-5, is GAGVSQSPSNKVTEKGKDVELRCDPISGHTALYWYRQSLGQGLEFLIYFQGNSAPDKSGLPSDRFSAERTGGSVSTLTIQRTQQEDSAVYLCASSLGPPTGGQETQYFGPGTRLLVL.

The CDR3 reads CASSQGAVGEAFF. The DNA of the CDR3 is TGCGCCAGCAGCCAAGGGGCAGTGGGTGAAGCTTTCTTT. The chain links TRBV4-1 to TRBJ1-1; D not resolved. Germline-derived CDR1 and CDR2 are MGHRA and YSYEKL. The CDR3 has 13 residues. Between the trimmed V and J ends, which lost 1 base and 7 bases, there was a span of 10 bases.